This is a list of T cell receptor beta chains from one sample in a study of cytomegalovirus exposure and HLA in healthy donors. Generated by immunoSEQ multiplex PCR, the TCRdb table keeps only in-frame clones and is missing some. The sample lists around 150,000 clones, less than 80% occurring once. Input material: PBMCs. The source of these receptors is a man aged 40-50 years in good health and CMV-seronegative. Each CDR3 is given with its conserved first and last residue. D genes are given only for firm matches. The listing skips clone size in some rows; elsewhere it reads once, few, many or a size class.

j_gene: TRBJ2-5; v_gene: TRBV21-1; abundance: NA; len: 16; d_gene: NA; CDR3aa: CASSGQGAGGEETQYF; CDR3nt: TGTGCCAGCAGCGGACAGGGGGCGGGAGGGGAAGAGACCCAGTACTTC
j_gene: TRBJ2-1; v_gene: TRBV4-2; abundance: NA; len: 15; d_gene: TRBD1; CDR3aa: CASSHNARQGNEQFF; CDR3nt: TGTGCCAGCAGCCACAATGCCCGACAGGGGAATGAGCAGTTCTTC
j_gene: TRBJ2-7; v_gene: TRBV11-2; abundance: NA; len: 14; d_gene: NA; CDR3aa: CASSLASSPYEQYF; CDR3nt: TGTGCCAGCAGCTTAGCCTCCAGTCCCTACGAGCAGTACTTC
j_gene: TRBJ1-2; v_gene: TRBV5-5; abundance: NA; len: 13; d_gene: NA; CDR3aa: CASSFWAGNGYTF; CDR3nt: TGTGCCAGCAGCTTCTGGGCAGGGAATGGCTACACCTTC
j_gene: TRBJ2-1; v_gene: TRBV19; abundance: NA; len: 11; d_gene: NA; CDR3aa: CASKAGREQFF; CDR3nt: TGTGCCAGTAAGGCTGGCAGGGAGCAGTTCTTC
j_gene: TRBJ2-1; v_gene: TRBV7-6; abundance: NA; len: 14; d_gene: TRBD1; CDR3aa: CASSLEDRANEQFF; CDR3nt: TGTGCCAGCAGCTTAGAAGACAGGGCCAATGAGCAGTTCTTC
j_gene: TRBJ1-2; v_gene: TRBV30; abundance: NA; len: 16; d_gene: NA; CDR3aa: CARTNRIREEGVGYTF; CDR3nt: TGTGCCAGAACTAACCGCATCCGGGAAGAGGGGGTTGGCTACACCTTC
j_gene: TRBJ1-1; v_gene: TRBV27; abundance: once; len: 15; d_gene: TRBD1; CDR3aa: CASSYVDRVFTEAFF; CDR3nt: TGTGCCAGCAGCTATGTCGACAGGGTCTTCACTGAAGCTTTCTTT
j_gene: TRBJ2-5; v_gene: TRBV6-5; abundance: NA; len: 13; d_gene: TRBD1; CDR3aa: CASSGRGPETQYF; CDR3nt: TGTGCCAGCAGCGGTAGGGGGCCGGAGACCCAGTACTTC
j_gene: TRBJ2-5; v_gene: TRBV2; abundance: NA; len: 11; d_gene: NA; CDR3aa: CASPGRETQYF; CDR3nt: TGTGCCAGCCCGGGGAGAGAGACCCAGTACTTC
j_gene: TRBJ2-1; v_gene: TRBV4-1; abundance: NA; len: 16; d_gene: NA; CDR3aa: CASRRVGGPSYNEQFF; CDR3nt: TGCGCCAGCAGACGCGTCGGGGGGCCCTCCTACAATGAGCAGTTCTTC
j_gene: TRBJ2-2; v_gene: TRBV6-1; abundance: NA; len: 15; d_gene: NA; CDR3aa: CASSGALTGTGELFF; CDR3nt: TGTGCCAGCAGTGGAGCGTTAACAGGGACCGGGGAGCTGTTTTTT
j_gene: TRBJ2-1; v_gene: TRBV7-9; abundance: NA; len: 15; d_gene: TRBD2; CDR3aa: CASSPASGAVNEQFF; CDR3nt: TGTGCCAGCAGCCCCGCTAGCGGGGCGGTCAATGAGCAGTTCTTC
j_gene: TRBJ1-5; v_gene: TRBV27; abundance: few; len: 12; d_gene: TRBD1; CDR3aa: CATGDRNQPQHF; CDR3nt: TGTGCCACGGGGGACAGAAATCAGCCCCAGCATTTT
j_gene: TRBJ1-1; v_gene: TRBV1; abundance: NA; len: 17; d_gene: NA; CDR3aa: CTSSQGIGGGTDTEAFF; CDR3nt: TGCACCAGCAGCCAAGGGATAGGGGGCGGAACAGACACTGAAGCTTTCTTT
j_gene: TRBJ2-7; v_gene: TRBV7-3; abundance: NA; len: 15; d_gene: TRBD2; CDR3aa: CASSLDGLATVEQYF; CDR3nt: TGTGCCAGCAGCCTCGATGGACTAGCGACTGTCGAGCAGTACTTC
j_gene: TRBJ1-3; v_gene: TRBV25-1; abundance: NA; len: 16; d_gene: NA; CDR3aa: CASSEFELSSGNTIYF; CDR3nt: TGTGCCAGCAGTGAATTTGAGCTGAGCTCTGGAAACACCATATATTTT
j_gene: TRBJ2-7; v_gene: TRBV2; abundance: NA; len: 14; d_gene: TRBD1; CDR3aa: CASSEQGASREQYF; CDR3nt: TGTGCCAGCAGTGAGCAGGGGGCATCCCGCGAGCAGTACTTC
j_gene: TRBJ1-1; v_gene: TRBV6-1; abundance: NA; len: 13; d_gene: NA; CDR3aa: CASSEEIHTEAFF; CDR3nt: TGTGCCAGCAGTGAGGAGATACACACTGAAGCTTTCTTT
j_gene: TRBJ2-5; v_gene: TRBV5-6; abundance: NA; len: 14; d_gene: NA; CDR3aa: CASSRGGIRETQYF; CDR3nt: TGTGCCAGCAGCCGGGGAGGAATCAGAGAGACCCAGTACTTC
j_gene: TRBJ2-1; v_gene: TRBV5-1; abundance: NA; len: 12; d_gene: NA; CDR3aa: CASSLNSNEQFF; CDR3nt: TGCGCCAGCAGCTTGAACAGCAATGAGCAGTTCTTC
j_gene: TRBJ2-7; v_gene: TRBV4-1; abundance: NA; len: 17; d_gene: TRBD1; CDR3aa: CASSQLERQGPGCEQYF; CDR3nt: TGCGCCAGCAGCCAGCTAGAAAGACAGGGGCCAGGGTGCGAGCAGTACTTC
j_gene: TRBJ1-2; v_gene: TRBV6-5; abundance: once; len: 14; d_gene: NA; CDR3aa: CASSLTGGWYGYTF; CDR3nt: TGTGCCAGCAGCCTGACAGGAGGCTGGTATGGCTACACCTTC
j_gene: TRBJ2-5; v_gene: TRBV27; abundance: NA; len: 15; d_gene: NA; CDR3aa: CASRPPGGAWETQYF; CDR3nt: TGTGCCAGCAGACCTCCTGGGGGGGCTTGGGAGACCCAGTACTTC
j_gene: TRBJ1-3; v_gene: TRBV10-3; abundance: NA; len: 14; d_gene: NA; CDR3aa: CAISESGSGNTIYF; CDR3nt: TGTGCCATCAGTGAGTCCGGCTCTGGAAACACCATATATTTT
j_gene: TRBJ2-3; v_gene: TRBV11-3; abundance: NA; len: 18; d_gene: TRBD2; CDR3aa: CASSSRGGSARNTDTQYF; CDR3nt: TGTGCCAGCAGTTCTCGGGGGGGCTCAGCAAGAAACACAGATACGCAGTATTTT
j_gene: TRBJ2-2; v_gene: TRBV19; abundance: NA; len: 18; d_gene: TRBD1; CDR3aa: CASSIDLRDRGGTGELFF; CDR3nt: TGTGCCAGTAGTATAGATCTACGGGACAGGGGGGGCACCGGGGAGCTGTTTTTT
j_gene: TRBJ1-5; v_gene: TRBV18; abundance: NA; len: 16; d_gene: TRBD1; CDR3aa: CASSPQGAYGDQPQHF; CDR3nt: TGTGCCAGCTCTCCACAGGGGGCGTATGGCGATCAGCCCCAGCATTTT
j_gene: TRBJ2-7; v_gene: TRBV2; abundance: NA; len: 13; d_gene: NA; CDR3aa: CASSEVDTYEQYF; CDR3nt: TGTGCCAGCAGTGAGGTAGATACCTACGAGCAGTACTTC
j_gene: TRBJ2-5; v_gene: TRBV7-9; abundance: NA; len: 16; d_gene: TRBD2; CDR3aa: CASSLAGGGDQETQYF; CDR3nt: TGTGCCAGCAGCTTAGCGGGCGGGGGGGACCAAGAGACCCAGTACTTC
j_gene: TRBJ1-3; v_gene: TRBV6-5; abundance: NA; len: 15; d_gene: NA; CDR3aa: CASSYSISSGNTIYF; CDR3nt: TGTGCCAGCAGTTATTCAATCAGCTCTGGAAACACCATATATTTT
j_gene: TRBJ1-2; v_gene: TRBV6-1; abundance: NA; len: 16; d_gene: NA; CDR3aa: CASSDRGGIVGYGYTF; CDR3nt: TGTGCCAGCAGTGACCGTGGGGGGATAGTGGGCTATGGCTACACCTTC
j_gene: TRBJ2-1; v_gene: TRBV6-5; abundance: NA; len: 12; d_gene: NA; CDR3aa: CASSNPQGGEFF; CDR3nt: TGTGCCAGCAGTAACCCCCAGGGGGGCGAGTTCTTC
j_gene: TRBJ2-1; v_gene: TRBV7-3; abundance: NA; len: 14; d_gene: NA; CDR3aa: CASSPRQGFGEQFF; CDR3nt: TGTGCCAGCAGCCCTCGTCAGGGGTTTGGTGAGCAGTTCTTC
j_gene: TRBJ2-7; v_gene: TRBV7-6; abundance: NA; len: 13; d_gene: NA; CDR3aa: CASSLLGPYEQYF; CDR3nt: TGTGCCAGCAGCTTACTAGGTCCTTACGAGCAGTACTTC
j_gene: TRBJ2-7; v_gene: TRBV6-5; abundance: NA; len: 16; d_gene: TRBD2; CDR3aa: CASSSETSGSSYEQYF; CDR3nt: TGTGCCAGCAGTTCAGAGACTAGCGGGAGCTCCTACGAGCAGTACTTC
j_gene: TRBJ2-6; v_gene: TRBV7-9; abundance: NA; len: 17; d_gene: TRBD1; CDR3aa: CASSLGTGVSGANVLTF; CDR3nt: TGTGCCAGCAGCTTAGGGACAGGGGTCTCTGGGGCCAACGTCCTGACTTTC
j_gene: TRBJ1-5; v_gene: TRBV4-2; abundance: NA; len: 19; d_gene: NA; CDR3aa: CASSQTTQWTAGNNQPQHF; CDR3nt: TGTGCCAGCAGCCAAACCACCCAGTGGACAGCCGGAAACAATCAGCCCCAGCATTTT
j_gene: TRBJ2-1; v_gene: TRBV7-2; abundance: NA; len: 16; d_gene: TRBD1; CDR3aa: CASSSVGTGLYNEQFF; CDR3nt: TGTGCCAGCAGCTCAGTGGGGACAGGGTTGTACAATGAGCAGTTCTTC
j_gene: TRBJ1-1; v_gene: TRBV2; abundance: once; len: 14; d_gene: TRBD1; CDR3aa: CASSARTGRTEAFF; CDR3nt: TGTGCCAGCAGTGCACGGACAGGGAGGACTGAAGCTTTCTTT
j_gene: TRBJ1-1; v_gene: TRBV30; abundance: NA; len: 13; d_gene: NA; CDR3aa: CAWSVNRASEAFF; CDR3nt: TGTGCCTGGAGTGTAAACAGGGCGTCTGAAGCTTTCTTT
j_gene: TRBJ2-3; v_gene: TRBV5-1; abundance: NA; len: 16; d_gene: TRBD2; CDR3aa: CASSLRAGGDTDTQYF; CDR3nt: TGCGCCAGCAGCTTACGAGCGGGGGGCGACACAGATACGCAGTATTTT
j_gene: TRBJ2-1; v_gene: TRBV18; abundance: NA; len: 18; d_gene: TRBD2; CDR3aa: CASSPNGLAGGLGNEQFF; CDR3nt: TGTGCCAGCTCACCAAACGGACTAGCGGGGGGGCTTGGCAATGAGCAGTTCTTC
j_gene: TRBJ1-5; v_gene: TRBV4-3; abundance: NA; len: 13; d_gene: NA; CDR3aa: CASSQEVGGPQHF; CDR3nt: TGCGCCAGCAGCCAAGAAGTTGGGGGCCCACAGCATTTT
j_gene: TRBJ2-7; v_gene: TRBV9; abundance: NA; len: 14; d_gene: TRBD1; CDR3aa: CASSTTGGGDEQYF; CDR3nt: TGTGCCAGCAGCACAACAGGGGGCGGAGACGAGCAGTACTTC
j_gene: TRBJ2-7; v_gene: TRBV13; abundance: NA; len: 13; d_gene: NA; CDR3aa: CASSSWTLYEQYF; CDR3nt: TGTGCCAGCAGCTCCTGGACACTTTACGAGCAGTACTTC
j_gene: TRBJ2-1; v_gene: TRBV7-6; abundance: NA; len: 15; d_gene: TRBD1; CDR3aa: CASSPRDSPYNEQFF; CDR3nt: TGTGCCAGCAGCCCAAGGGACAGCCCCTACAATGAGCAGTTCTTC